The 29 T cell receptor beta chains below come from one sample, sequenced in a study of graft-versus-host responses after intestinal transplantation (TCRdb year 2021). What this sample's time point label stands for: cells obtained before transplantation from donor or recipient. No antigen is known for these receptors. The library was made by the immunoSEQ multiplex PCR assay. In its TCRdb copy, this immuneACCESS table keeps in-frame sequences only and misses some clones. Where compared with another copy, unresolved V genes explain less than half of these, and the others have no known cause. The sample profile shows roughly 120,000 clones; approximately 93% of them were found once. The ten largest make up 1% to 1.5% of the sample. This specimen consisted of unstimulated CD8+ T cells sorted from spleen or lymph node cells, obtained before transplant. All receptors come from a human donor who was the organ donor for an intestinal transplant.

V usage is TRBV9 and J usage is TRBJ2-7, with D possibly TRBD2 on 6 matching bases. Germline values: CDR1 SGDLS, CDR2 YYNGEE. V lost 2 bases and J lost 1, with 10 bases in between. This CDR3 contains 14 residues. The CDR3 is CASSVGGVSYEQYF. DNA of the CDR3: TGTGCCAGCAGCGTCGGGGGAGTATCCTACGAGCAGTACTTC.

The chain recombines TRBV6-6 with TRBJ2-1; 10 bases are a match to TRBD2. The CDR3 runs to 15 residues. In germline, CDR1 is MNHNY, CDR2 SVGAGI (reference sequence). J gave up 3 bases and V 8 bases, and 7 bases lay outside the gene matches. CDR3 residues: CASHEAGGLYNEQFF. CDR3 nucleotide sequence: TGTGCCAGCCACGAAGCGGGGGGGCTCTACAATGAGCAGTTCTTC.

This chain joins TRBV7-8 and TRBJ2-3; 9 bases fit TRBD2. Germline V CDR1 and CDR2: SGHVS, FQNEAQ. This CDR3 is 15 amino acids long. With V trimmed by 5 bases and J by 0 bases, 3 bases remained unmatched. The CDR3 DNA reads as TGTGCCAGCAGCCCGCTAGCGGGAAGCACAGATACGCAGTATTTT. Translating it yields CASSPLAGSTDTQYF.

The chain joins TRBV2 to TRBJ2-3; D call uncertain. The CDR3 contains 12 residues. The V gene's germline CDR1 is SNHLY and CDR2 FYNNEI. The V and J ends lost 4 bases and 1 base respectively, with 3 bases between them. The CDR3 sequence: CASSGGTDTQYF. The CDR3 region has the DNA TGTGCCAGCAGTGGTGGCACAGATACGCAGTATTTT.

This clone has only one observation. The V and J genes are TRBV13 and TRBJ2-7; 7 bases map to TRBD2. The CDR3 sequence is 16 residues long. V shed 5 bases, J shed 1 base, and the junction held 11 bases outside the gene matches. Germline CDR1 reads PRHDT; CDR2 reads FYEKMQ (reference sequence). For the CDR3, the DNA is TGTGCCAGCAGCCCCTTGAGACGCGGGGGTTCCTACGAGCAGTACTTC. It encodes CASSPLRRGGSYEQYF. The variable domain in full, with the rest retrieved from reference TRBV13 and TRBJ2-7, is AAGVIQSPRHLIKEKRETATLKCYPIPRHDTVYWYQQGPGQDPQFLISFYEKMQSDKGSIPDRFSAQQFSDYHSELNMSSLELGDSALYFCASSPLRRGGSYEQYFGPGTRLTVT.

The V call is TRBV11-2, the J call TRBJ1-1; the D is unclear. The CDR3 contains 14 residues. V shed 6 bases and J shed 0 bases, with 11 bases lying between them. Germline assignment: CDR1 SGHAT and CDR2 FQNNGV. The CDR3 nucleotides read TGTGCCAGCAGTTACACCGCGGTGAACACTGAAGCTTTCTTT. It translates to CASSYTAVNTEAFF.

For the CDR3, the DNA is TGTGCCAGCAGCTTGGCAGGGACAGGGACCCACGAGCAGTACTTC. As protein: CASSLAGTGTHEQYF. The rearrangement uses TRBV5-4 and TRBJ2-7, with 9 bases identical to TRBD1. The CDR3 is made up of 15 amino acids. Germline CDR1 SGHNT, CDR2 YYREEE (reference sequence). V dropped 0 bases and J dropped 5; count of bases not matched to a gene: 6.

V and J are TRBV28 and TRBJ2-1, with 12 bases identical to TRBD2. Germline trimming cut 4 bases from V and 0 bases from J; bases unmatched to any gene: 25. The CDR3 sequence is 24 residues long. CDR1 is MDHEN, CDR2 SYDVKM, per germline. CDR3 in DNA: TGTGCCAGCAGTTGCCCAACCGGGACAGGGGAAAAGACTAGCGGGGGAAGCTCCTACAATGAGCAGTTCTTC. It yields the protein CASSCPTGTGEKTSGGSSYNEQFF.

V is TRBV6-1 and J is TRBJ2-7; maybe TRBD2 (5 bases). Trimming cost V 5 bases and J 2 bases, with 13 bases left between them. The CDR3 sequence is 14 residues long. The germline V gene has CDR1 MNHNS and CDR2 SASEGT. The CDR3 reads CASSYEGSAYEQYF. The CDR3 region has the DNA TGTGCCAGCAGTTATGAGGGTTCGGCCTACGAGCAGTACTTC.

This chain uses TRBV9 with TRBJ2-3; 10 bases fit TRBD2. Germline CDR1 reads SGDLS; CDR2 reads YYNGEE. The CDR3 loop spans 17 amino acids. V lost 0 bases, J lost 2 bases, and 6 bases stayed unmatched. CDR3: CASSVAFSGRATDTQYF. CDR3 DNA: TGTGCCAGCAGCGTAGCCTTCAGCGGGAGGGCCACAGATACGCAGTATTTT.

This chain joins TRBV6-5 and TRBJ2-4; D tentatively reads TRBD1 or TRBD2 (5 bases each). Germline CDR1 reads MNHEY; CDR2 reads SVGAGI. V shed 0 bases and J shed 3 bases, with 12 bases lying between them. The CDR3 is 16 residues long. CDR3 in amino acids: CASSYSPGDRKNIQYF. Here the CDR3 DNA reads TGTGCCAGCAGTTACTCCCCCGGGGACCGCAAAAACATTCAGTACTTC.

In nucleotides, the CDR3 is TGTGCCAGCAGCTTACAGGGGGGAGGCTACACCTTC. Encoded protein: CASSLQGGGYTF. The chain joins TRBV13 to TRBJ1-2; 7 bases map to TRBD1. V shed 2 bases, J shed 8 bases, and the junction held 2 bases outside the gene matches. The CDR3 is 12 amino acids. From germline, CDR1 is PRHDT and CDR2 FYEKMQ (reference sequence).

This chain uses TRBV6-1 with TRBJ2-1; a possible D gene is TRBD1 (5 bases). The germline V and J ends were trimmed by 2 bases and 9 bases, with 11 bases remaining between them. Per the germline V gene, CDR1 is MNHNS and CDR2 is SASEGT. The CDR3 sequence is 13 residues long. The CDR3 DNA reads as TGTGCCAGCAGTGAACAAAGGGGTGGTGAGCAGTTCTTC. It encodes CASSEQRGGEQFF.

This sequence joins TRBV7-9 and TRBJ2-1, with 8 bases matching TRBD2. The V segment lost 5 bases and the J segment 9 bases; nucleotides outside the gene matches: 12. In germline, CDR1 is SEHNR, CDR2 FQNEAQ (reference sequence). The CDR3 has 15 residues. The CDR3 sequence: CASSTTRRGGPEQFF. In DNA form, the CDR3 reads TGTGCCAGCAGCACCACCCGCCGGGGGGGGCCTGAGCAGTTCTTC.

This chain links TRBV9 with TRBJ2-7, with TRBD2 matching 7 bases. V gave up 0 bases and J gave up 2 bases; unmatched junction bases: 5. Per germline, CDR1 SGDLS and CDR2 YYNGEE. This CDR3 comprises 15 residues. The CDR3 region is CASSVGAGAAYEQYF. The CDR3 nucleotides are TGTGCCAGCAGCGTAGGGGCGGGAGCGGCCTACGAGCAGTACTTC.

The genes are TRBV6-1 and TRBJ1-5; 8 nucleotides line up with TRBD1. This CDR3 is 15 amino acids long. After removal of 7 bases from V and 3 bases from J, the junction contained 8 bases not matched to a gene. CDR1 is MNHNS and CDR2 is SASEGT in the germline V gene. The CDR3 nucleotides are TGTGCCAGCAAATCCCGACAGGGGAACAATCAGCCCCAGCATTTT. Its protein product is CASKSRQGNNQPQHF.

Only a few counts were recorded for this clone. This rearrangement joins TRBV9 to TRBJ2-7; TRBD1 aligns across 10 bases. The trim removed 7 bases at V and 9 bases at J, leaving 10 bases unmatched. The germline V gene has CDR1 SGDLS and CDR2 YYNGEE. This CDR3 has 13 residues. For the CDR3, the DNA is TGTGCCAGCTCCAGCGGGACAGGGGATAGGCAGTACTTC. Translation: CASSSGTGDRQYF.

The rearrangement joins TRBV9 to TRBJ2-1; D may match TRBD1 or TRBD2 (6 bases each). Germline V gives CDR1 SGDLS, CDR2 YYNGEE. The CDR3 is 15 amino acids. Deletions cut 0 bases from V and 8 bases from J, with 15 bases between. The CDR3 bases are TGTGCCAGCAGCGTAGAAGGGGGGCCCTGGGATGAGCAGTTCTTC. This encodes CASSVEGGPWDEQFF.

As for this clone: Other DNA sequences in the sample encode the same CDR3. The chain employs TRBV28 and TRBJ2-7; D possibly corresponds to TRBD2 (7 bases). CDR3 length equals 18 residues. Trimming shortened V by 2 bases and J by 0 bases, and 20 bases separated the two germline ends. CDR1 is MDHEN, CDR2 SYDVKM, per germline. The CDR3 DNA reads as TGTGCCAGCAGTTTAAGGAGGGGGGGTGACAGCCTCTCCTACGAGCAGTACTTC. Residues: CASSLRRGGDSLSYEQYF.

Comments on this clone: Additional DNA sequences in this sample encode the identical CDR3. The V and J genes are TRBV30 and TRBJ2-1, with TRBD2 matching over 8 bases. CDR3 length: 14 residues. After removal of 3 bases from V and 7 bases from J, the junction contained 8 bases not matched to a gene. The germline V gene has CDR1 GTSNPN and CDR2 SVGIG (reference sequence). The CDR3 coding sequence is TGTGCCTGGAGCCTCGGACTAGCTGTGAATGAGCAGTTCTTC. It codes for CAWSLGLAVNEQFF.

The V call is TRBV19, the J call TRBJ1-3, with no clear D. The CDR3 totals 19 residues. The ends were cut back, 0 bases at V and 0 bases at J, with 18 bases in the middle. Germline values: CDR1 LNHDA, CDR2 SQIVND (reference sequence). In nucleotides, the CDR3 is TGTGCCAGTAGTATAGACCACGCGTGGGGAGGACGCTCTGGAAACACCATATATTTT. Translation: CASSIDHAWGGRSGNTIYF.

The chain joins TRBV5-4 to TRBJ1-1; 7 positions agree with TRBD1. CDR3 size: 14 residues. V was clipped by 5 bases and J by 4 bases; unmatched bases: 8. Germline values: CDR1 SGHNT, CDR2 YYREEE (reference sequence). The CDR3 is CASRPQGDSTEAFF. The DNA of the CDR3 is TGTGCCAGCAGACCCCAGGGGGACTCCACTGAAGCTTTCTTT.

V gene TRBV7-3 combines with J gene TRBJ2-7; 13 nucleotides line up with TRBD2. Germline CDR1 is SGHTA and CDR2 is FQGTGA. CDR3 length equals 15 residues. The V and J ends lost 1 base and 3 bases, in that order; junction bases with no gene match: 0. The CDR3 coding sequence is TGTGCCAGCAGCTTAAGGACTAGCGGGAGCTACGAGCAGTACTTC. Protein sequence: CASSLRTSGSYEQYF.

The V gene is TRBV11-3, the J gene TRBJ1-1; the D gene is possibly TRBD1 (5 bases). The V end was cut by 3 bases, the J end by 5 bases, with 10 bases between. Per germline, CDR1 SGHNT and CDR2 YENEEA. This CDR3 comprises 13 residues. The DNA of the CDR3 is TGTGCCAGCAGCTTGAGGGGATGGACTGAAGCTTTCTTT. Residues: CASSLRGWTEAFF.

The V call is TRBV7-9, the J call TRBJ1-1; D may be TRBD1 (5 bases). The germline V gene has CDR1 SEHNR and CDR2 FQNEAQ (reference sequence). V lost 5 bases, J lost 0 bases, and 19 bases lay in between. The CDR3 contains 17 residues. This chain's CDR3 is CASSPYPRGELNTEAFF. DNA of the CDR3: TGTGCCAGCAGCCCCTATCCGAGAGGGGAACTGAACACTGAAGCTTTCTTT.

In regard to this clone: One end of the junction does not line up with germline, which may come from a read error. The chain uses TRBV4-3 and TRBJ1-1, with TRBD1 matching over 8 bases. Germline CDR1 reads LGHNA; CDR2 reads YSLEER. This CDR3 is 16 amino acids long. The CDR3 nucleotides are TGCGCCAGCAGCCTAGGGTGGACAGGGACCGGCGCTGACGCTTTCTTT. Amino acids: CASSLGWTGTGADAFF.

The chain couples TRBV28 to TRBJ2-1; no reliable D call. The CDR3 runs 13 residues. Germline V CDR1 and CDR2: MDHEN, SYDVKM. V was pared by 10 bases and J by 0 bases, with 10 bases between. The CDR3 DNA sequence: TGTGCCATCACTACCCCCTCCTACAATGAGCAGTTCTTC. Translating gives CAITTPSYNEQFF.

The V gene is TRBV18, the J gene TRBJ1-5; 9 nucleotides match TRBD1. CDR3 length: 19 amino acids. After removal of 1 base from V and 1 base from J, the junction contained 11 bases not matched to a gene. Germline CDR1 is KGHSH and CDR2 is LQKENI. CDR3 DNA: TGTGCCAGCTCACCACTTGGGACAGGGTGGATTGGCAGCAATCAGCCCCAGCATTTT. Its protein product is CASSPLGTGWIGSNQPQHF.

The rearrangement uses TRBV6-5 and TRBJ2-1, with D perhaps TRBD1 or TRBD2 (5 bases each). Trimming pared 0 bases from V and 5 bases from J, leaving 14 bases between. This CDR3 is 16 amino acids long. In germline, CDR1 is MNHEY, CDR2 SVGAGI. The CDR3, as DNA: TGTGCCAGCAGTTACTCCGGGGACCGACGAGACAATGAGCAGTTCTTC. It codes for CASSYSGDRRDNEQFF.